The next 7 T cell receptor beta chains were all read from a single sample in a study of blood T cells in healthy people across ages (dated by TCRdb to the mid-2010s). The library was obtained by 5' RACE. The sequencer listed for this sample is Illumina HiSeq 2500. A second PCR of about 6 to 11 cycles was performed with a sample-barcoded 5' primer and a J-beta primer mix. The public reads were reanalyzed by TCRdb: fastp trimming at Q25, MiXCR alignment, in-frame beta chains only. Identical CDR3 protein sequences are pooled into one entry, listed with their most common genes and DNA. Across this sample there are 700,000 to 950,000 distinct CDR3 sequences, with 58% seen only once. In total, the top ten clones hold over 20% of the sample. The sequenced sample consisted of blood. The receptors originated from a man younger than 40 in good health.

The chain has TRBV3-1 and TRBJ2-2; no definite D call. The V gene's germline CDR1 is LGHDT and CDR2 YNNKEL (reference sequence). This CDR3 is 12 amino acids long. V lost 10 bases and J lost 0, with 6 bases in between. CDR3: CANPANTGELFF. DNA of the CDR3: TGTGCCAACCCGGCGAACACCGGGGAGCTGTTTTTT.

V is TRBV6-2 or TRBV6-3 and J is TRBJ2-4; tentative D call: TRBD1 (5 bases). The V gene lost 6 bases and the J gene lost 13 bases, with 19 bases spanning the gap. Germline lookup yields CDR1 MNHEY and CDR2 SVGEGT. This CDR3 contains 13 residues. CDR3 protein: CASSRSPTEKQYF. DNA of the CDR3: TGTGCCAGCAGCCGAAGCCCGACAGAGAAGCAGTACTTC.

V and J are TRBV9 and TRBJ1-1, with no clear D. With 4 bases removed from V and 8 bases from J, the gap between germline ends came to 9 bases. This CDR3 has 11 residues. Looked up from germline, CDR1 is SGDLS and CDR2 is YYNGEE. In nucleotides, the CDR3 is TGTGCCAGCAGCCCAGAGGACGAAGCTTTCTTT. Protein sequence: CASSPEDEAFF.

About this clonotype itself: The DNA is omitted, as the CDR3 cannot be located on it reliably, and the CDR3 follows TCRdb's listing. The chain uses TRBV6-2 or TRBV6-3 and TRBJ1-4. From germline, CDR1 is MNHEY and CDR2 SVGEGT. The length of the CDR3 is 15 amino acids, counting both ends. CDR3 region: CASSSSFPTNEKLFF.

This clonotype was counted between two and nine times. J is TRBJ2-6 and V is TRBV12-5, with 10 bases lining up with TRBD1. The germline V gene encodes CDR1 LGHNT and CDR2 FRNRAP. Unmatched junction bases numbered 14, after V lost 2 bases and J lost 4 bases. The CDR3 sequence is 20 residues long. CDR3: CASGLSRTGGATFGANVLTF. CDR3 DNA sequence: TGTGCTAGTGGTTTGTCGCGGACAGGGGGAGCTACGTTCGGGGCCAACGTCCTGACTTTC. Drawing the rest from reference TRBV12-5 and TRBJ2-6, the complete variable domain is DARVTQTPRHKVTEMGQEVTMRCQPILGHNTVFWYRQTMMQGLELLAYFRNRAPLDDSGMPKDRFSAEMPDATLATLKIQPSEPRDSAVYFCASGLSRTGGATFGANVLTFGAGSRLTVL.

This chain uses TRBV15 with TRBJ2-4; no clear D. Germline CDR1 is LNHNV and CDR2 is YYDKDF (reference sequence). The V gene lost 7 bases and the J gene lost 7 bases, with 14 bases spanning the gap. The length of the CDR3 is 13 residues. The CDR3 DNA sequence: TGTGCCACCACACTACGCCCCGGTAACATTCAGTACTTC. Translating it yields CATTLRPGNIQYF.

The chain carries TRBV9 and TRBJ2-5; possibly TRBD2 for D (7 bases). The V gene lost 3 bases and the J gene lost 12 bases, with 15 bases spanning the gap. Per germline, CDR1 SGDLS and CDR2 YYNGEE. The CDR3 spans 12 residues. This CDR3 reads CASSGGGREKYF. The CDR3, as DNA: TGTGCCAGCAGCGGCGGGGGCCGAGAGAAGTACTTC.